This T cell receptor beta chain was observed in a study of blood T cell repertoires in COVID-19. Study as a whole: The study drew acute and convalescent COVID-19 samples from the United States, Italy and Spain. T cells, B-cell-depleted T cells, or PBMCs provided the cDNA or gDNA that served as material.

V dropped 3 bases and J dropped 10 bases, with 12 bases sitting between them. This CDR3 is 11 amino acids long. In germline, CDR1 is GTSNPN, CDR2 SVGIG (reference sequence). Clones were read by immunoSEQ multiplex PCR, and TCRdb kept only the in-frame ones, dropping some. This table holds approximately 120,000 clones, approximately 86% found once. Sequencing was done on a sample of peripheral blood. This receptor was taken from a woman in her forties or fifties who had recovered from COVID-19. The gene calls are TRBV30 and TRBJ1-1; no definite D call. In DNA, the CDR3 is TGTGCCTGGAGGGCCCGTGCTCTAGCTTTCTTT. This codes for CAWRARALAFF.